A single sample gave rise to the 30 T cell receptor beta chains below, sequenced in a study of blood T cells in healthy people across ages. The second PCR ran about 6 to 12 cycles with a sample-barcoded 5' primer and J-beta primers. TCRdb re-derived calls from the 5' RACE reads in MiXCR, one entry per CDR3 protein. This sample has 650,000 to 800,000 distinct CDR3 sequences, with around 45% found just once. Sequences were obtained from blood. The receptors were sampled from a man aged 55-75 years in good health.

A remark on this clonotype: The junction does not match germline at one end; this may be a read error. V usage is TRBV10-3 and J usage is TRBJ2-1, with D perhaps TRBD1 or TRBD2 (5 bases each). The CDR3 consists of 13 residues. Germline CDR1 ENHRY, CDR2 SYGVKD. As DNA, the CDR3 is TGTGCCATCAGCGAGTCATCATGGGACGGTCAGTTCTTC. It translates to CAISESSWDGQFF.

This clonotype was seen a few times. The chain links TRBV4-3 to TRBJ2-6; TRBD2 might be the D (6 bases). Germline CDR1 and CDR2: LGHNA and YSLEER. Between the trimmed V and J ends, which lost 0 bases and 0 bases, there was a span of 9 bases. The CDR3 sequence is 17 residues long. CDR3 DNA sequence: TGCGCCAGCAGCCAAGATACGGGACTCTCTGGGGCCAACGTCCTGACTTTC. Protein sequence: CASSQDTGLSGANVLTF.

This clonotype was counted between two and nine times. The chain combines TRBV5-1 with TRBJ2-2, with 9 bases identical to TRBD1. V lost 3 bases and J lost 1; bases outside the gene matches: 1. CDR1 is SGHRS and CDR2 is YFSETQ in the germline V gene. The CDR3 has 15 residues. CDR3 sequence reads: CASSWDRVNTGELFF. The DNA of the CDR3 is TGCGCCAGCAGCTGGGACAGGGTGAACACCGGGGAGCTGTTTTTT.

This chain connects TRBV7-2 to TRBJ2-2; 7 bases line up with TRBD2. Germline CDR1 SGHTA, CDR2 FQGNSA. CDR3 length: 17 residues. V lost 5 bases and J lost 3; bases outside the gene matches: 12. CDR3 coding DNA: TGTGCCAGCAGCGCCATTGGGAAAGCGGGGTACACCGGGGAGCTGTTTTTT. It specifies CASSAIGKAGYTGELFF.

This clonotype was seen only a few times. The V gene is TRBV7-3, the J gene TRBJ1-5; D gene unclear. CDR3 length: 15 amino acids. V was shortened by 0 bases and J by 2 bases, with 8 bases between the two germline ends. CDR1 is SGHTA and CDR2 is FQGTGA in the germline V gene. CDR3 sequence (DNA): TGTGCCAGCAGCTTAACGCAAGCCGGCAATCAGCCCCAGCATTTT. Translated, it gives CASSLTQAGNQPQHF.

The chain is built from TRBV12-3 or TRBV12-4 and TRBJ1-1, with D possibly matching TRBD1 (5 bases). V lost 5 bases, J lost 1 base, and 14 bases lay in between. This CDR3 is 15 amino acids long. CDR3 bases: TGTGCCAGCAGTCCCCGGGGGAGGACGAACACTGAAGCTTTCTTT. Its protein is CASSPRGRTNTEAFF.

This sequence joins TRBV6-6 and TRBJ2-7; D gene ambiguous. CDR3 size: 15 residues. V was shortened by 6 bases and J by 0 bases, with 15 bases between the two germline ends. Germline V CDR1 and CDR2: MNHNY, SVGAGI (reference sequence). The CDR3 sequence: CASSYSNGPSYEQYF. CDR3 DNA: TGTGCCAGCAGCTACAGCAACGGGCCCTCCTACGAGCAGTACTTC.

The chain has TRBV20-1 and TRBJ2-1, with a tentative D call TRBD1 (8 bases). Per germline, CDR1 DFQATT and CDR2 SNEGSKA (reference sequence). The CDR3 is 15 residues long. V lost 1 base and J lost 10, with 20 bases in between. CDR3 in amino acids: CSARGRQGRDREQFF. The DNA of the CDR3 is TGCAGTGCTAGAGGACGACAGGGGAGGGATCGGGAGCAGTTCTTC.

CDR3 amino acids: CASSYSGARTQYF. The CDR3 nucleotides are TGTGCCAGCAGTTACTCAGGGGCAAGGACCCAGTACTTC. V gene TRBV6-2 or TRBV6-3 combines with J gene TRBJ2-7; possible D gene TRBD1, 5 bases. The J call may be incorrect, as the DNA end agrees better with TRBJ2-5. Germline V CDR1 and CDR2: MNHEY, SVGEGT. CDR3 length equals 13 residues.

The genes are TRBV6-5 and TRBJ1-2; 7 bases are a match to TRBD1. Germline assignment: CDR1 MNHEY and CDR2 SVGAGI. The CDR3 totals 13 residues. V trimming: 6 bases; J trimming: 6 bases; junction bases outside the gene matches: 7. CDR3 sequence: CASSPGQSNGYTF. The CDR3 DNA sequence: TGTGCCAGCAGCCCGGGACAGAGTAATGGCTACACCTTC.

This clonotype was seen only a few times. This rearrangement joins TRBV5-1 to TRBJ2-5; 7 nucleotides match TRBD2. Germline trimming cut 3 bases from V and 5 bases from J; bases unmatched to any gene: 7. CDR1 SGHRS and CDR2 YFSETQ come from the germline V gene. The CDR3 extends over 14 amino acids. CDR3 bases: TGCGCCAGCAGCTCGGGGGGTAGACTCGAGACCCAGTACTTC. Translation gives CASSSGGRLETQYF. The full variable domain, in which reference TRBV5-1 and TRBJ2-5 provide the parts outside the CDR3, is KAGVTQTPRYLIKTRGQQVTLSCSPISGHRSVSWYQQTPGQGLQFLFEYFSETQRNKGNFPGRFSGRQFSNSRSEMNVSTLELGDSALYLCASSSGGRLETQYFGPGTRLLVL.

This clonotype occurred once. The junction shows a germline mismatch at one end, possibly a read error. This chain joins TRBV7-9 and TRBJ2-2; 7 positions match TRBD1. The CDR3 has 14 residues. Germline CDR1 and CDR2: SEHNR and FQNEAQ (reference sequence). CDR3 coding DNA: TGTGCCGGCAGCCGGGGACAGAACACCGGGGAGTTGTTTTTT. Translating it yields CAGSRGQNTGELFF.

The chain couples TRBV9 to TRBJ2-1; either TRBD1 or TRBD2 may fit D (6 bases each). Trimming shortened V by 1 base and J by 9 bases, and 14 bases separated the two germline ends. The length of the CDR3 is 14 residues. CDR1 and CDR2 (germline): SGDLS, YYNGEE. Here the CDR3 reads CASSVFTGGAEQFF. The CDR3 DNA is TGTGCCAGCAGCGTATTCACCGGGGGCGCTGAGCAGTTCTTC. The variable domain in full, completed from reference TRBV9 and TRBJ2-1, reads DSGVTQTPKHLITATGQRVTLRCSPRSGDLSVYWYQQSLDQGLQFLIQYYNGEERAKGNILERFSAQQFPDLHSELNLSSLELGDSALYFCASSVFTGGAEQFFGPGTRLTVL.

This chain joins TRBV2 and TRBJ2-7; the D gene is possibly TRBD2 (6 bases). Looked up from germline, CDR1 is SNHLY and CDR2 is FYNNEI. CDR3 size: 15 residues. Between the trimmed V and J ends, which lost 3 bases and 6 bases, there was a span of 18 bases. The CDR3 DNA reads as TGTGCCAGCAGTGATTACGGAGGGCCAGGAGGCGAGCAGTACTTC. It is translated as CASSDYGGPGGEQYF.

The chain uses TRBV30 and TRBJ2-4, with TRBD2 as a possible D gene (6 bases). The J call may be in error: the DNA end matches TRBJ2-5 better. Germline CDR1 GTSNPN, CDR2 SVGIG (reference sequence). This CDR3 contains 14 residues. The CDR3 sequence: CAWSAPRGQETQYF. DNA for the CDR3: TGTGCCTGGAGTGCCCCCCGGGGGCAAGAGACCCAGTACTTC.

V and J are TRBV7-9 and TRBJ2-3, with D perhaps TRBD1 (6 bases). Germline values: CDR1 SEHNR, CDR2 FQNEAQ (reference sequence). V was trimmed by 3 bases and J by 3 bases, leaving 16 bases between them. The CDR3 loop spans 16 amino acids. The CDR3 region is CASSLGKDSLTDTQYF. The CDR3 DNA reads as TGTGCCAGCAGCTTGGGTAAGGACAGCCTTACAGATACGCAGTATTTT.

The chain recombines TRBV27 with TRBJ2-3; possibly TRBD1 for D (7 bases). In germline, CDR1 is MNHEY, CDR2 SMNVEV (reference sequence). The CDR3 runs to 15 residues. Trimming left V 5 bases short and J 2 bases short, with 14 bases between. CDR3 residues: CASSETGRPTDTQYF. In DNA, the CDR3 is TGTGCCAGCAGTGAGACAGGGAGGCCCACAGATACGCAGTATTTT.

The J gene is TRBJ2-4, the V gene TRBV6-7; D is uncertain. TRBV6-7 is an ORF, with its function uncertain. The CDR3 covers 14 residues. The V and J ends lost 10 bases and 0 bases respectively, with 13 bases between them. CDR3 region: CAIRVRLAKNIQYF. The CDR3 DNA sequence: TGTGCCATACGAGTTCGTTTAGCCAAAAACATTCAGTACTTC.

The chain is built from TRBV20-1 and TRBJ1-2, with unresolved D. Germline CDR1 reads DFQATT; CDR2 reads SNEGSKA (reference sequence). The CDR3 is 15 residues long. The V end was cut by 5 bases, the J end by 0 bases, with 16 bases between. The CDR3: CSAPREGRTNYGYTF. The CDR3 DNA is TGCAGTGCTCCGAGGGAGGGAAGGACTAACTATGGCTACACCTTC.

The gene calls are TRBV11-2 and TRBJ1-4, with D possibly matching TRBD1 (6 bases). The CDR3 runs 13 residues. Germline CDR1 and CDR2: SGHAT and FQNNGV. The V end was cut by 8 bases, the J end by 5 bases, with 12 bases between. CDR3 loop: CASQQGWNEKLFF. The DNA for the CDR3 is TGTGCCAGCCAGCAGGGGTGGAATGAAAAACTGTTTTTT. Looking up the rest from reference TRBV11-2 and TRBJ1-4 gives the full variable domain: EAGVAQSPRYKIIEKRQSVAFWCNPISGHATLYWYQQILGQGPKLLIQFQNNGVVDDSQLPKDRFSAERLKGVDSTLKIQPAKLEDSAVYLCASQQGWNEKLFFGSGTQLSVL.

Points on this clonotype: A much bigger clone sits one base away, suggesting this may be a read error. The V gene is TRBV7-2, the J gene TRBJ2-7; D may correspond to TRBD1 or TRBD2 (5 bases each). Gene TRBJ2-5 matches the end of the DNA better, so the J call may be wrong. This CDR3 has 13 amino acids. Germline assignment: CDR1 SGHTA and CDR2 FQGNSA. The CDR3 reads CASSPGRRGTQYF. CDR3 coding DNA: TGTGCCAGCAGCCCGGGACGCCGCGGGACCCAGTACTTC.

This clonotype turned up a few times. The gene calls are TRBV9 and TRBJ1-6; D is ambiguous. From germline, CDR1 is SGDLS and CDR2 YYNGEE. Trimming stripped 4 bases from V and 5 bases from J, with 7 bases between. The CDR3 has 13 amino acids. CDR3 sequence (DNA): TGTGCCAGCAGCAGGAGAAATAATTCACCCCTCCACTTT. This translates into CASSRRNNSPLHF.

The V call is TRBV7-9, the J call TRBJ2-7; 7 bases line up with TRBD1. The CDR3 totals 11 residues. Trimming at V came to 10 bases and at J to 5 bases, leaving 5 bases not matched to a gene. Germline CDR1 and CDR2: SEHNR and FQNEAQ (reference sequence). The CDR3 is CATTGVHEQYF. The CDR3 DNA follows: TGTGCCACCACAGGGGTCCACGAGCAGTACTTC. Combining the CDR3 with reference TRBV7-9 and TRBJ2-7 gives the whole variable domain DTGVSQNPRHKITKRGQNVTFRCDPISEHNRLYWYRQTLGQGPEFLTYFQNEAQLEKSRLLSDRFSAERPKGSFSTLEIQRTEQGDSAMYLCATTGVHEQYFGPGTRLTVT.

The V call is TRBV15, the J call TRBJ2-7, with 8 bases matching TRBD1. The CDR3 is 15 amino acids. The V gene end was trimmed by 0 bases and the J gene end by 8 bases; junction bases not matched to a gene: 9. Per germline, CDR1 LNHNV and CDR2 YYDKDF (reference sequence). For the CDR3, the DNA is TGTGCCACCAGCAGAGAGTTGGCAGGGGGCACAAAGCAGTACTTC. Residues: CATSRELAGGTKQYF.

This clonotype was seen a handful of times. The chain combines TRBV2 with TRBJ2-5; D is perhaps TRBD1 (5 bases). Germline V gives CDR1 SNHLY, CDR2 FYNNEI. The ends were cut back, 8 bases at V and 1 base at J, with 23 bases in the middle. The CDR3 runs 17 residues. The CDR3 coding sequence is TGTGCCAGCGGCCGATACCTCATACAGGAGACCCAAGAGACCCAGTACTTC. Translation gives CASGRYLIQETQETQYF.

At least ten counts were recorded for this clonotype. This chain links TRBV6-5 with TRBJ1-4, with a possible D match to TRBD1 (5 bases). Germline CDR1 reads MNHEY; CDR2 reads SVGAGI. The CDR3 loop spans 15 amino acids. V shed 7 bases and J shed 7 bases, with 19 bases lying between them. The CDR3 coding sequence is TGTGCCAGCACCCCAGGGAGGATGTTGGGTGAAAAACTGTTTTTT. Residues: CASTPGRMLGEKLFF.

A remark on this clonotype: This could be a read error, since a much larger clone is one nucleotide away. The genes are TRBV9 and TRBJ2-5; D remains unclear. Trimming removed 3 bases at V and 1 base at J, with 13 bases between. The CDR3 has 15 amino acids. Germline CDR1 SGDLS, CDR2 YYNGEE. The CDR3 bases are TGTGCCAGCAGCGCCTACCAGGACGGCCAAGAGACCCAGTACTTC. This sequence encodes CASSAYQDGQETQYF.

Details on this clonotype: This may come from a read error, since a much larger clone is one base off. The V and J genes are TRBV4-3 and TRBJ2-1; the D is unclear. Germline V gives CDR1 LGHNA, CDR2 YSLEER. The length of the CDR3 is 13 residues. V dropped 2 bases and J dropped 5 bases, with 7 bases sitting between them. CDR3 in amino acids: CASSQYYHNEQFF. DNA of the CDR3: TGCGCCAGCAGCCAATACTACCACAATGAGCAGTTCTTC.

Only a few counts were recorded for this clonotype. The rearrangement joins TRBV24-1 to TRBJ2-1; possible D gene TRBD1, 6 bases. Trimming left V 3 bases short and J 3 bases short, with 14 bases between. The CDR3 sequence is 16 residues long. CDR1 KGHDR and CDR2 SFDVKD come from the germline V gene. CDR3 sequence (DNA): TGTGCCACCAGTGATAAGGGGGATCACTTCTACAATGAGCAGTTCTTC. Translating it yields CATSDKGDHFYNEQFF.

The CDR3 DNA is TGTGCCAGCAGCCAATCCCCTGGGGGGGTTGAGTTCTTC. This gives the protein CASSQSPGGVEFF. V usage is TRBV14 and J usage is TRBJ2-1; 7 bases line up with TRBD2. After removal of 2 bases from V and 14 bases from J, the junction contained 9 bases not matched to a gene. The CDR3 loop spans 13 amino acids. The V gene's germline CDR1 is SGHDN and CDR2 FVKESK.